The 27 T cell receptor beta chains below come from one sample, sequenced in a study of OX40 agonist ivuxolimab in advanced cancers. TCRdb's table, derived via immunoSEQ multiplex PCR, lists solely in-frame clones and lacks some. Altogether more than 80,000 clones are present, about 91% being singletons, with the ten largest covering 0.31%. Sequenced here: CD4+ or CD8+ T cells sorted from blood, sampled in a trial of the OX40 agonist ivuxolimab. These receptors were taken from an adult with an advanced solid tumor such as melanoma, head and neck, liver or kidney cancer.

The chain combines TRBV7-2 with TRBJ2-3, with 8 bases matching TRBD2. Trimming at V came to 4 bases and at J to 1 base, leaving 7 bases not matched to a gene. The CDR3 has 16 residues. Germline V gives CDR1 SGHTA, CDR2 FQGNSA. The CDR3 sequence: CASSSTSGIGTDTQYF. The CDR3, as DNA: TGTGCCAGCAGCTCAACTAGCGGTATTGGCACAGATACGCAGTATTTT.

The rearrangement uses TRBV5-4 and TRBJ2-3; 11 bases agree with TRBD2. The CDR3 extends over 15 amino acids. J gave up 4 bases and V 3 bases, and 4 bases lay outside the gene matches. The germline V gene encodes CDR1 SGHNT and CDR2 YYREEE (reference sequence). The CDR3 is CASSSLAGGADTQYF. Here the CDR3 DNA reads TGTGCCAGCAGCTCATTAGCGGGAGGGGCAGATACGCAGTATTTT.

The chain combines TRBV28 with TRBJ2-7, with D unresolved. The CDR3 extends over 14 amino acids. Trimming removed 3 bases at V and 4 bases at J, with 13 bases between. Looked up from germline, CDR1 is MDHEN and CDR2 is SYDVKM. CDR3 DNA: TGTGCCAGCAGTTTTGATAGGGTAGGGTACGAGCAGTACTTC. Its protein product is CASSFDRVGYEQYF.

The V and J genes are TRBV5-4 and TRBJ1-1, with 9 bases matching TRBD1. The CDR3 covers 14 residues. Germline CDR1 is SGHNT and CDR2 is YYREEE (reference sequence). The V segment lost 3 bases and the J segment 6 bases; nucleotides outside the gene matches: 6. CDR3 amino acids: CASSSGQGPAEAFF. As DNA, the CDR3 is TGTGCCAGCAGCTCGGGACAGGGCCCAGCTGAAGCTTTCTTT.

The rearrangement links TRBV28 to TRBJ2-3, with D possibly being TRBD1 (6 bases). Germline V gene lookup returns CDR1 MDHEN and CDR2 SYDVKM. The CDR3 is 15 amino acids. V shed 6 bases and J shed 1 base, with 14 bases lying between them. The CDR3 loop reads CASSSRGFGTDTQYF. CDR3 nucleotides: TGTGCCAGCAGCTCCAGGGGCTTTGGCACAGATACGCAGTATTTT.

The V and J genes are TRBV19 and TRBJ1-6; D gene ambiguous. The CDR3 spans 13 residues. V lost 8 bases and J 2 bases, leaving 7 bases between the germline ends. The V gene's germline CDR1 is LNHDA and CDR2 SQIVND (reference sequence). The DNA of the CDR3 is TGTGCCAGTTCCGGGACCTATAATTCACCCCTCCACTTT. Its translation: CASSGTYNSPLHF.

The CDR3 here is CATSRDRGDPLHF. The CDR3 DNA reads TGTGCCACCAGCAGAGACAGGGGTGACCCCCTCCACTTT. The rearrangement links TRBV15 to TRBJ1-6; possible D gene TRBD1, 6 bases. This CDR3 has 13 residues. In germline, CDR1 is LNHNV, CDR2 YYDKDF (reference sequence). Trimming took off 0 bases at V and 13 bases at J, with 10 bases between the two ends. The variable domain in full, with the rest retrieved from reference TRBV15 and TRBJ1-6, is DAMVIQNPRYQVTQFGKPVTLSCSQTLNHNVMYWYQQKSSQAPKLLFHYYDKDFNNEADTPDNFQSRRPNTSFCFLDIRSPGLGDTAMYLCATSRDRGDPLHFGNGTRLTVT.

The CDR3 sequence: CASSPDRGRNNEQFF. DNA of the CDR3: TGTGCCAGCAGTCCGGACAGAGGGAGGAACAATGAGCAGTTCTTC. The chain joins TRBV6-5 to TRBJ2-1; D may match TRBD1 or TRBD2 (6 bases each). The CDR3 runs 15 residues. Between the trimmed V and J ends, which lost 5 bases and 5 bases, there was a span of 16 bases. CDR1 MNHEY and CDR2 SVGAGI come from the germline V gene.

This rearrangement joins TRBV2 to TRBJ1-2; D may be TRBD1 (5 bases). V was trimmed by 0 bases and J by 8 bases, leaving 10 bases between them. CDR1 and CDR2 from the germline V gene are SNHLY and FYNNEI. This CDR3 spans 13 amino acids. CDR3 sequence reads: CASSEARKGGYTF. The CDR3 nucleotides are TGTGCCAGCAGTGAAGCACGAAAGGGGGGCTACACCTTC.

This clone appeared a single time. The chain links TRBV6-5 to TRBJ1-5, with D tentatively TRBD1 (5 bases). The V end lost 0 bases, the J end lost 7 bases, and 13 bases lay between the germline ends. CDR3 length: 15 amino acids. Per germline, CDR1 MNHEY and CDR2 SVGAGI. The CDR3 loop reads CASSYSRDGGQPQHF. The CDR3 DNA sequence: TGTGCCAGCAGTTACTCTAGGGACGGCGGCCAGCCCCAGCATTTT.

The gene calls are TRBV5-4 and TRBJ2-2; 7 bases are a match to TRBD1. V trimming: 2 bases; J trimming: 2 bases; junction bases outside the gene matches: 3. CDR3 length equals 15 residues. Germline values: CDR1 SGHNT, CDR2 YYREEE (reference sequence). The CDR3 reads CASSFGTANTGELFF. CDR3 in DNA: TGTGCCAGCAGCTTTGGGACAGCCAACACCGGGGAGCTGTTTTTT.

The chain uses TRBV28 and TRBJ1-2; 10 nucleotides match TRBD1. V lost 4 bases and J lost 6; bases outside the gene matches: 14. Germline lookup yields CDR1 MDHEN and CDR2 SYDVKM. This CDR3 region has 17 residues. CDR3 loop: CASSSGGRQGAIHGYTF. CDR3 sequence (DNA): TGTGCCAGCAGTTCGGGAGGTCGACAGGGGGCCATACATGGCTACACCTTC.

The J gene is TRBJ2-2, the V gene TRBV7-2; perhaps TRBD2 as D (5 bases). Trimming took off 6 bases at V and 3 bases at J, with 11 bases between the two ends. CDR1 and CDR2 from the germline V gene are SGHTA and FQGNSA. The CDR3 loop spans 14 amino acids. The CDR3 sequence is CASREEWHTGELFF. In DNA form, the CDR3 reads TGTGCCAGCAGGGAGGAATGGCACACCGGGGAGCTGTTTTTT.

The V call is TRBV6-1, the J call TRBJ1-1; 11 nucleotides line up with TRBD1. CDR1 and CDR2 from the germline V gene are MNHNS and SASEGT. The CDR3 runs to 15 residues. J was trimmed by 4 bases and V by 6 bases; bases with no gene match: 7. In DNA form, the CDR3 reads TGTGCCAGCAGGGACAGGGGGCTCGGAATCACTGAAGCTTTCTTT. Its translation: CASRDRGLGITEAFF.

This chain links TRBV29-1 with TRBJ2-3; D unclear. This CDR3 has 12 amino acids. V was shortened by 0 bases and J by 4 bases, with 5 bases between the two germline ends. Looked up from germline, CDR1 is SQVTM and CDR2 is ANQGSEA. The CDR3 is CSVEEWADTQYF. The CDR3, as DNA: TGCAGCGTTGAAGAATGGGCAGATACGCAGTATTTT.

This chain uses TRBV4-2 with TRBJ2-1, with 10 bases identical to TRBD2. Trimming cost V 2 bases and J 6 bases; bases outside gene matches: 10. Germline V gene lookup returns CDR1 LGHNA and CDR2 YNFKEQ. This CDR3 contains 17 residues. The CDR3 is CASSQNTIRTSGNEQFF. As DNA, the CDR3 is TGTGCCAGCAGCCAAAATACGATTCGGACTAGCGGCAATGAGCAGTTCTTC.

The J gene is TRBJ2-7, the V gene TRBV5-1, with TRBD1 as a possible D gene (5 bases). Per the germline V gene, CDR1 is SGHRS and CDR2 is YFSETQ. Trimming pared 2 bases from V and 6 bases from J, leaving 15 bases between. This CDR3 contains 14 residues. The CDR3 coding sequence is TGCGCCAGCAGCTTTGAAACAGGAACAGCCGAGCAGTACTTC. This sequence encodes CASSFETGTAEQYF.

Turning to this clone: The junction does not match germline at one end; this may be a read error. The chain has TRBV6-6 and TRBJ2-5, with TRBD2 as a possible D gene (6 bases). CDR3 length: 14 amino acids. Germline CDR1 and CDR2: MNHNY and SVGAGI (reference sequence). CDR3 in DNA: TGTGCCAGCAGTTACAGGAGGGCCCAAGGGACCCAGTACTTC. This gives the protein CASSYRRAQGTQYF.

V usage is TRBV19 and J usage is TRBJ1-1; no clear D gene. There are 17 residues in the CDR3. Germline V CDR1 and CDR2: LNHDA, SQIVND (reference sequence). The ends were cut back, 1 base at V and 0 bases at J, with 15 bases in the middle. CDR3 in amino acids: CASSIVLLQRLNTEAFF. The DNA for the CDR3 is TGTGCCAGTAGTATAGTCCTTTTACAAAGACTGAACACTGAAGCTTTCTTT.

This sequence joins TRBV6-6 and TRBJ2-4; the D is unclear. The CDR3 runs to 13 residues. With 0 bases removed from V and 13 bases from J, the gap between germline ends came to 13 bases. Germline assignment: CDR1 MNHNY and CDR2 SVGAGI (reference sequence). Here the CDR3 DNA reads TGTGCCAGCAGTTACTCCACGGGCCTTAGCCAGTACTTC. Protein: CASSYSTGLSQYF.

V usage is TRBV28 and J usage is TRBJ1-3; 7 nucleotides match TRBD1. Germline V gene lookup returns CDR1 MDHEN and CDR2 SYDVKM. V gave up 2 bases and J gave up 2 bases; unmatched junction bases: 6. The CDR3 spans 16 residues. CDR3 sequence (DNA): TGTGCCAGCAGTTTAGAACAGGGGCTCGCTGGAAACACCATATATTTT. Encoded protein: CASSLEQGLAGNTIYF.

This sequence joins TRBV4-2 and TRBJ2-2; TRBD2 matches 10 bases. The CDR3 loop spans 17 amino acids. V lost 0 bases, J lost 7 bases, and 8 bases stayed unmatched. The germline gives CDR1 LGHNA, CDR2 YNFKEQ. The CDR3 sequence is CASSQEALAGVIGELFF. The DNA for the CDR3 is TGTGCCAGCAGCCAAGAGGCTCTAGCGGGAGTTATCGGGGAGCTGTTTTTT.

The chain carries TRBV6-1 and TRBJ1-2, with a weak D call TRBD1 (6 bases). The germline V gene has CDR1 MNHNS and CDR2 SASEGT. V dropped 8 bases and J dropped 7 bases, with 14 bases sitting between them. The CDR3 covers 12 residues. The CDR3 spells CASGQLRVGYTF. CDR3 coding DNA: TGTGCCAGCGGACAGCTCCGGGTTGGCTACACCTTC.

The chain couples TRBV5-1 to TRBJ2-3; D ambiguous. The germline gives CDR1 SGHRS, CDR2 YFSETQ. The CDR3 consists of 14 residues. The V end was cut by 3 bases, the J end by 0 bases, with 8 bases between. The CDR3 DNA reads TGCGCCAGCAGCTCCTCAACTAGCACAGATACGCAGTATTTT. It codes for CASSSSTSTDTQYF.

The chain joins TRBV6-6 to TRBJ2-4; D possibly corresponds to TRBD1 (7 bases). Looked up from germline, CDR1 is MNHNY and CDR2 is SVGAGI (reference sequence). V was pared by 6 bases and J by 0 bases, with 15 bases between. The CDR3 sequence is 16 residues long. The CDR3 sequence is CASRPTRGVAKNIQYF. DNA of the CDR3: TGTGCCAGCAGACCGACCAGGGGGGTAGCCAAAAACATTCAGTACTTC.

The CDR3 sequence: CATSRTGSFTGELFF. The CDR3 nucleotides are TGTGCCACCAGTCGGACAGGGTCATTCACCGGGGAGCTGTTTTTT. V and J are TRBV15 and TRBJ2-2, with 8 positions matching TRBD1. CDR1 is LNHNV, CDR2 YYDKDF, per germline (reference sequence). This CDR3 region has 15 residues. The V segment lost 6 bases and the J segment 4 bases; nucleotides outside the gene matches: 7. The full variable domain, with the rest looked up from reference TRBV15 and TRBJ2-2, is DAMVIQNPRYQVTQFGKPVTLSCSQTLNHNVMYWYQQKSSQAPKLLFHYYDKDFNNEADTPDNFQSRRPNTSFCFLDIRSPGLGDTAMYLCATSRTGSFTGELFFGEGSRLTVL.

J is TRBJ2-3 and V is TRBV6-4; tentative D call: TRBD1 (7 bases). This CDR3 region has 15 residues. V shed 2 bases and J shed 6 bases, with 15 bases lying between them. CDR1 MRHNA and CDR2 SNTAGT come from the germline V gene. The CDR3 coding sequence is TGTGCCAGCAGTGACAGGCCAGGGGGGACCGATACGCAGTATTTT. Protein: CASSDRPGGTDTQYF.